This T cell receptor beta chain was profiled in a study of T-cell reconstitution after alpha-beta-depleted transplantation in children. The CDR3 has 17 residues. Germline V gene sequence: CDR1 SGHRS, CDR2 YFSETQ. V dropped 4 bases and J dropped 2; count of bases not matched to a gene: 10. Researchers prepared the TCRbeta library using unique molecular identifiers, the study reports. Using its own MiXCR run on the PCR reads, TCRdb lists one record per CDR3 protein. The sample has 300,000 or so distinct CDR3 sequences, 9.9% seen once. This sequence was found in a human donor who donated a stem cell graft to a child with SCID. The input for sequencing was PBMCs from the stem cell graft donor, taken from the stem cell graft. This chain links TRBV5-1 with TRBJ2-3; 10 nucleotides agree with TRBD2. The CDR3 region is CASSVIAGGLNTDTQYF. The CDR3 DNA is TGCGCCAGCAGCGTAATAGCGGGGGGCCTTAACACAGATACGCAGTATTTT.